A selection of T cell receptor beta chains follows, all from one sample in a study of neurological immune-mediated disorders. TCRdb redid the calling of the 5' RACE reads with MiXCR, one entry per CDR3 protein. This table holds about 59,000 distinct CDR3 sequences, around 24% found once. The sequencing input was PBMCs. These receptors were taken from a man in his sixties with HTLV-1-associated myelopathy (HAM/TSP). Both conserved end residues are part of each CDR3. Each record gives: J gene, V gene, clone size, D gene, CDR3 DNA, CDR3 protein. A D gene is named only where the DNA matches it firmly. Some rows have no size entry. The others give once, few or many, or a class for an expanded clone.

J gene: TRBJ2-1
V gene: TRBV7-8
clone size: few
D gene: TRBD1
CDR3 DNA: TGTGCCAGCAGGGAGAAACGGGACAGGGCCCATAATGAGCAGTTCTTC
CDR3 protein: CASREKRDRAHNEQFF

J gene: TRBJ2-1
V gene: TRBV9
clone size: many
D gene: TRBD2
CDR3 DNA: TGTGCCAGCAGCGTAGGACTAGCGGGCTCCTACAATGAGCAGTTCTTC
CDR3 protein: CASSVGLAGSYNEQFF

J gene: TRBJ2-7
V gene: TRBV9
clone size: many
D gene: .
CDR3 DNA: TGTGCCAGCAGCGTAGAGGGTGCATACTCCTACGAGCAGTACTTC
CDR3 protein: CASSVEGAYSYEQYF

J gene: TRBJ2-1
V gene: TRBV7-2
clone size: many
D gene: TRBD2
CDR3 DNA: TGTGCCAGCAGTACCCGGGAGGGCAATGAGCAGTTCTTC
CDR3 protein: CASSTREGNEQFF

J gene: TRBJ2-2
V gene: TRBV7-8
clone size: medium-sized
D gene: .
CDR3 DNA: TGTGCCAGCAGCTTACACAGAGGGACCGGGGAGCTGTTTTTT
CDR3 protein: CASSLHRGTGELFF

J gene: TRBJ1-2
V gene: TRBV7-8
clone size: few
D gene: .
CDR3 DNA: TGTGCCAGCAGCCCTTCCTCCGGGACACCTAACTATGGCTACACCTTC
CDR3 protein: CASSPSSGTPNYGYTF

J gene: TRBJ1-1
V gene: TRBV5-1
clone size: many
D gene: TRBD1
CDR3 DNA: TGCGCCAGCAGCTTGGGGGGGACAGCGAACACTGAAGCTTTCTTT
CDR3 protein: CASSLGGTANTEAFF

J gene: TRBJ1-2
V gene: TRBV4-1
clone size: many
D gene: .
CDR3 DNA: TGCGCCAGCAGCCAAGATAACGGCAGGGCCCTCTATGGCTACACCTTC
CDR3 protein: CASSQDNGRALYGYTF

J gene: TRBJ2-5
V gene: TRBV6-6
clone size: .
D gene: TRBD2
CDR3 DNA: TGTGCCAGCACTAGCGGGATAACTACAGAGACCCAGTACTTC
CDR3 protein: CASTSGITTETQYF

J gene: TRBJ2-5
V gene: TRBV9
clone size: medium-sized
D gene: TRBD2
CDR3 DNA: TGTGCCAGCAGCGTAGGGAACGGACTAGCGGGCCAAGAGACCCAGTACTTC
CDR3 protein: CASSVGNGLAGQETQYF

J gene: TRBJ2-5
V gene: TRBV5-1
clone size: many
D gene: .
CDR3 DNA: TGCGCCAGCAGCCCATGGGGTCCCAGGGAAGAGACCCAGTACTTC
CDR3 protein: CASSPWGPREETQYF

J gene: TRBJ2-1
V gene: TRBV12-3/TRBV12-4
clone size: few
D gene: TRBD2
CDR3 DNA: TGTGCCAGCAGTCCCGGACTAGCGGGCGTCAATGAGCAGTTCTTC
CDR3 protein: CASSPGLAGVNEQFF

J gene: TRBJ2-7
V gene: TRBV24-1
clone size: many
D gene: TRBD2
CDR3 DNA: TGTGCCACCAGTGACTCTGGGACTAGCGGGAGGGTTTTCGAGCAGTACTTC
CDR3 protein: CATSDSGTSGRVFEQYF

J gene: TRBJ2-3
V gene: TRBV25-1
clone size: .
D gene: .
CDR3 DNA: TGTGCCAGCAGCATAGGGGGGATTCGCACAGATACGCAGTATTTT
CDR3 protein: CASSIGGIRTDTQYF

J gene: TRBJ2-1
V gene: TRBV28
clone size: .
D gene: TRBD1
CDR3 DNA: TGTGCCAGCAGTTTAAATGGGGGACAGGGGCTTAATGAGCAGTTCTTC
CDR3 protein: CASSLNGGQGLNEQFF

J gene: TRBJ2-2
V gene: TRBV7-2
clone size: few
D gene: .
CDR3 DNA: TGTGCCAGCAGCCCTAGTCAAGTGGCCGGGGAGCTGTTTTTT
CDR3 protein: CASSPSQVAGELFF

J gene: TRBJ2-7
V gene: TRBV28
clone size: many
D gene: .
CDR3 DNA: TGTGCCAGCAGTTCGCGGGTTAACGAGCAGTACTTC
CDR3 protein: CASSSRVNEQYF

J gene: TRBJ2-2
V gene: TRBV5-1
clone size: many
D gene: TRBD2
CDR3 DNA: TGCGCCAGCAGCTTGGTTGGGACTAGCGGTACCGGGGAGCTGTTTTTT
CDR3 protein: CASSLVGTSGTGELFF

J gene: TRBJ2-7
V gene: TRBV25-1
clone size: .
D gene: .
CDR3 DNA: TGTGCCAGCAGTGGTGACCTGATCGAGCAGTACTTC
CDR3 protein: CASSGDLIEQYF

J gene: TRBJ2-2
V gene: TRBV7-3
clone size: many
D gene: .
CDR3 DNA: TGTGCCAGCAGCTTAACCGGCGGGCACGGGGAGCTGTTTTTT
CDR3 protein: CASSLTGGHGELFF

J gene: TRBJ2-1
V gene: TRBV12-3/TRBV12-4
clone size: many
D gene: TRBD2
CDR3 DNA: TGTGCCAGCACCTCGACCGGGACTAGCAATAATGAGCAGTTCTTC
CDR3 protein: CASTSTGTSNNEQFF

J gene: TRBJ2-1
V gene: TRBV5-1
clone size: many
D gene: TRBD2
CDR3 DNA: TGCGCCAGCAGGCCCCCGGGACTAGCGGTATTAGCGGAGCAGTTCTTC
CDR3 protein: CASRPPGLAVLAEQFF

J gene: TRBJ2-3
V gene: TRBV28
clone size: .
D gene: .
CDR3 DNA: TGTGCCAGCAGTTCCCAGACAGATACGCAGTATTTT
CDR3 protein: CASSSQTDTQYF

J gene: TRBJ2-3
V gene: TRBV20-1
clone size: .
D gene: .
CDR3 DNA: TGCAGTGCTGATCACAGGTACAGTAGCACAGATACGCAGTATTTT
CDR3 protein: CSADHRYSSTDTQYF

J gene: TRBJ2-3
V gene: TRBV19
clone size: few
D gene: TRBD2
CDR3 DNA: TGTGCCAGTAGTTTACTAGCGGGCCCAGGGGGGCCCACAGATACGCAGTATTTT
CDR3 protein: CASSLLAGPGGPTDTQYF

J gene: TRBJ2-2
V gene: TRBV20-1
clone size: many
D gene: .
CDR3 DNA: TGCAGTGCTAGTTTGAACAGCCTCACCGGGGAGCTGTTTTTT
CDR3 protein: CSASLNSLTGELFF

J gene: TRBJ2-2
V gene: TRBV7-9
clone size: many
D gene: TRBD2
CDR3 DNA: TGTGCCAGCAGCTTGAAACCTCCCGGGACTAGCGGGAGATGGGGGCTTCGGACCGGGGAGCTGTTTTTT
CDR3 protein: CASSLKPPGTSGRWGLRTGELFF

J gene: TRBJ2-1
V gene: TRBV6-1
clone size: .
D gene: TRBD2
CDR3 DNA: TGTGCCACGCAGGGCGGACGGGAGGTTCCCTACAATGAGCAGTTCTTC
CDR3 protein: CATQGGREVPYNEQFF

J gene: TRBJ2-3
V gene: TRBV15
clone size: many
D gene: TRBD2
CDR3 DNA: TGTGCCACCAGCAGAGAAGGCGGGAGAATTGGAGATACGCAGTATTTT
CDR3 protein: CATSREGGRIGDTQYF

J gene: TRBJ1-1
V gene: TRBV3-1
clone size: .
D gene: .
CDR3 DNA: TGTGCCAGCAGCCAAGAATCAGGGAAGAGCACTGAAGCTTTCTTT
CDR3 protein: CASSQESGKSTEAFF